The rows below give T cell receptor beta chains drawn from one sample of a study of blood T cell repertoires in COVID-19. Data came from immunoSEQ multiplex PCR; TCRdb stores just in-frame clones and leaves some out. Seen here are around 300,000 clones, around 90% observed once, and the top ten hold more than 6%. Sequences were obtained from peripheral blood. The receptors shown here come from a young woman with COVID-19, enrolled during active disease. Both conserved end residues are part of each CDR3. D genes are given only for firm matches. A row's size may be missing; if present it is once, few, many or a size class.

len	abundance	v_gene	d_gene	j_gene	CDR3nt	CDR3aa
15	-	TRBV28	-	TRBJ1-2	TGTGCCAGCAGTTTATTTCGGGGTCAAAACTATGGCTACACCTTC	CASSLFRGQNYGYTF
14	-	TRBV6-5	TRBD1	TRBJ1-1	TGTGCCAGCAGCTCTACGACAGGGGCGACCGAAGCTTTCTTT	CASSSTTGATEAFF
17	-	TRBV2	-	TRBJ1-1	TGTGCCAGCAGTGAAGCTCCAACTTCCTCTCAGAACACTGAAGCTTTCTTT	CASSEAPTSSQNTEAFF
14	-	TRBV27	-	TRBJ1-1	TGTGCCAGCAGTTTGGGGAGGGGAAACACTGAAGCTTTCTTT	CASSLGRGNTEAFF
16	-	TRBV28	-	TRBJ1-3	TGTGCCAGCAGACCCCAGGGGATCAGCTCTGGAAACACCATATATTTT	CASRPQGISSGNTIYF
15	-	TRBV9	-	TRBJ1-1	TGTGCCAGCAGCGTAGGAGGACAGCAGAACACTGAAGCTTTCTTT	CASSVGGQQNTEAFF
15	-	TRBV10-2	-	TRBJ1-1	TGCGCCAGCAGCTCCCCGCGGGGGCGGAACACTGAAGCTTTCTTT	CASSSPRGRNTEAFF
15	-	TRBV5-5	-	TRBJ2-3	TGTGCCAGCAGCTGGGGCCTGGGGGCCACAGATACGCAGTATTTT	CASSWGLGATDTQYF
16	once	TRBV19	TRBD2	TRBJ2-1	TGTGCCAGTAGTTCGGGACTAGCGGGTGTAGGCAATGAGCAGTTCTTC	CASSSGLAGVGNEQFF
13	-	TRBV27	-	TRBJ2-2	TGTGCCAGCAGTTTATCGGCCACCGGGGAGCTGTTTTTT	CASSLSATGELFF